This T cell receptor beta chain derives from a study of blood T cell repertoires in COVID-19 (dated by TCRdb to 2018 to 2020). Background for the entire study: The collaborator samples originated in the United States, Italy and Spain and spanned the acute and convalescent phases of COVID-19. The material from the prospective study consisted of cDNA or gDNA derived from T cells, B-cell-depleted T cells, or PBMCs. Deeply sampled blood TCRbeta repertoires from subjects exposed to, actively infected with, or recovered from COVID-19 were included in the dataset. The repertoires were made available in a free public database intended to serve as a resource for research on the immune response to SARS-CoV-2. The samples were drawn from two sources: the first 160 participants of the ongoing ImmuneRACE study, and about 1,300 subjects contributed by 6 global collaborators. The sample metadata nearly always contained a de-identified subject ID, COVID-19 status, age in years and sex. HLA class I and class II types, where available, came from metadata supplied by the sample provider rather than from assay-based typing.

TCRbeta CDR3 regions were amplified from genomic DNA using the immunoSEQ Assay, a bias-controlled multiplex PCR. The paper's processing steps were these. The number of nucleated cells in each sample was estimated by amplification of reference gene primers within the assay. To quantify the absolute abundance of each unique TCRbeta CDR3 rearrangement, sequence reads were collapsed and filtered. For each sample, productive Simpson clonality was calculated by taking the square root of Simpson's diversity index across productive rearrangements. TCRdb retrieved this table from immuneACCESS and kept in-frame rearrangements only. Not all clones are present; in checked studies, unresolved V genes account for under half, and no reason is known for the remainder. V and J calls and clone size come straight from that table; D and trimming were deduced from the DNA. A total of about 87,000 clones appear in this sample, approximately 75% of them only once. The biggest ten clones account for around 4.4% of the sample.

The collaborating institutions used their own protocols to collect whole blood in K2EDTA tubes. For TCRbeta analysis, collaborators shipped samples as frozen whole blood, isolated PBMCs, or DNA extracted from either of those sample types. As regards this clone: It has no known antigen specificity. No much larger clonotype is one base removed from it; base qualities were not supplied.

Overall study outcomes, separate from this receptor: The amount of clinical and demographic metadata varied by source and participant and was provided uncurated.

Source material: peripheral blood. The clonotype was recovered from a woman in her forties or fifties with acute or convalescent COVID-19.

The CDR3 reads CATSDAQTGGGSNQPQHF. DNA sequence: TGTGCCACCAGTGATGCACAGACAGGGGGGGGTAGCAATCAGCCCCAGCATTTT. The rearranged chain carries TRBV24-1 and TRBJ1-5; 9 central nucleotides agree with TRBD1. The CDR3 starts with the cysteine, ends with the phenylalanine, and has 18 residues. CDR3 DNA only is kept here, 54 bases in frame from base 1. CDR1 and CDR2, per the germline V gene, are KGHDR and SFDVKD. Trimming leaves V shorter by 3 bases and J shorter by 0 bases, with the junction holding 8 bases beyond the gene matches.